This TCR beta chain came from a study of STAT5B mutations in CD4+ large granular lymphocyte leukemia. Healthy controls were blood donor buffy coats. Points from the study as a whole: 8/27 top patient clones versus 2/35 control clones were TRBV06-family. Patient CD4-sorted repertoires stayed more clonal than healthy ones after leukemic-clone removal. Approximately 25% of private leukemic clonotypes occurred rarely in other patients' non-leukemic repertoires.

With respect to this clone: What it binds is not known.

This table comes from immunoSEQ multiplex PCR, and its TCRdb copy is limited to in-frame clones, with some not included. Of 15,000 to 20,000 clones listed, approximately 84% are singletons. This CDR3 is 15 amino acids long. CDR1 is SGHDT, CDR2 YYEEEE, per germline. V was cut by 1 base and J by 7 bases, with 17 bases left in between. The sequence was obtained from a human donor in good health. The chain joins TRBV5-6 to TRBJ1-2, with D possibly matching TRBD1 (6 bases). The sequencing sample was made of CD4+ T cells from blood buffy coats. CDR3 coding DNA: TGTGCCAGCAGCTTGAACGCCAGGGGATCCCCTGGCTACACCTTC. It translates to CASSLNARGSPGYTF.